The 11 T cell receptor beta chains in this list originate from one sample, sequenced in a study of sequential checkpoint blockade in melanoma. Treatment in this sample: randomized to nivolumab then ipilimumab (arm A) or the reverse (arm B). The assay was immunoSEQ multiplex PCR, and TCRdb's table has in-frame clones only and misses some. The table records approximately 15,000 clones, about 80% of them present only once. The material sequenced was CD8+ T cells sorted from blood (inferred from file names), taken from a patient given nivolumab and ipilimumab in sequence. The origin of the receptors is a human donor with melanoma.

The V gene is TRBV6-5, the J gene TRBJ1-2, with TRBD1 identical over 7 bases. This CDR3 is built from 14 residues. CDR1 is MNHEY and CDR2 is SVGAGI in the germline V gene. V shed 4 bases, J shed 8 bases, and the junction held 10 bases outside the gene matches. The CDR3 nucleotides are TGTGCCAGCAGTTCCAGACAGGGTGGTGGAGGCTACACCTTC. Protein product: CASSSRQGGGGYTF.

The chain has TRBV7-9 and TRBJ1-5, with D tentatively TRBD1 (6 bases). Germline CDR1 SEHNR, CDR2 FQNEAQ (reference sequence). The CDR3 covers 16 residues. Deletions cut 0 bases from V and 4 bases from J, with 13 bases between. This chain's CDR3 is CASSLAITGINQPQHF. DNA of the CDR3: TGTGCCAGCAGCTTAGCGATCACAGGGATTAATCAGCCCCAGCATTTT.

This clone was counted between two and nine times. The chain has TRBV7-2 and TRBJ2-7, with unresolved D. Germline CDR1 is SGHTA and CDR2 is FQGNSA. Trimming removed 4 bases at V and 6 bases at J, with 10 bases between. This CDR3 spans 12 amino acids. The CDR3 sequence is CASSSVAAEQYF. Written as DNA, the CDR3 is TGTGCCAGCAGCTCTGTGGCGGCCGAGCAGTACTTC.

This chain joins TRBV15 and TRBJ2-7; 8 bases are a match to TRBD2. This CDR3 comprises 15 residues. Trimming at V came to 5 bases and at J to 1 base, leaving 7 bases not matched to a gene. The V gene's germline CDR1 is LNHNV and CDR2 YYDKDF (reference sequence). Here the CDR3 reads CATSVAGGRSYEQYF. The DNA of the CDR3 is TGTGCCACCAGCGTCGCAGGCGGGAGGTCCTACGAGCAGTACTTC.

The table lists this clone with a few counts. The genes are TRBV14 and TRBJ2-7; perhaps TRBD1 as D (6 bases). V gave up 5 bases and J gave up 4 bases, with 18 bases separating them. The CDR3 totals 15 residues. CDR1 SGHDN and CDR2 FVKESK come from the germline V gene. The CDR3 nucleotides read TGTGCCAGCAGCAACCGGAACAGGGAGACATACGAGCAGTACTTC. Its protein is CASSNRNRETYEQYF.

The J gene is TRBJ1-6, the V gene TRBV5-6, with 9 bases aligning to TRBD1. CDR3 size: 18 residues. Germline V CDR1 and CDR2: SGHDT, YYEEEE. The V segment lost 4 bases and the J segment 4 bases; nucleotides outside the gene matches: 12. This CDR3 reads CASSRTGEEGLYNSPLHF. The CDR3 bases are TGTGCCAGCAGCCGGACAGGGGAGGAGGGCTTATATAATTCACCCCTCCACTTT.

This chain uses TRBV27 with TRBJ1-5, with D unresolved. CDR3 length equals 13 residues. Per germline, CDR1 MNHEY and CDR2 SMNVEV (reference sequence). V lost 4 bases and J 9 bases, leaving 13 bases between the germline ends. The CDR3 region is CASSSRGMAPQHF. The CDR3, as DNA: TGTGCCAGCAGTTCCCGCGGTATGGCGCCCCAGCATTTT.

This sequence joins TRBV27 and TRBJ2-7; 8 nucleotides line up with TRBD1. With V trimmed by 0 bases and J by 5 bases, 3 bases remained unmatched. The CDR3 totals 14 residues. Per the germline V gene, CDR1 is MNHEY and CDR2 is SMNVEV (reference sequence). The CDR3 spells CASSLSGQGHEQYF. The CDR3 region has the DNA TGTGCCAGCAGTTTATCCGGACAGGGCCACGAGCAGTACTTC.

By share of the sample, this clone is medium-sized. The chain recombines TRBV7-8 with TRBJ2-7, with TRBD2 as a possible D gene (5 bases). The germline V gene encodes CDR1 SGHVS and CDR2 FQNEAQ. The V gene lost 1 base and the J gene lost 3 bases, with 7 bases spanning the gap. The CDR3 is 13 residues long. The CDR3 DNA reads TGTGCCAGCAGCTTAGATAGCGACTACGAGCAGTACTTC. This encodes CASSLDSDYEQYF.

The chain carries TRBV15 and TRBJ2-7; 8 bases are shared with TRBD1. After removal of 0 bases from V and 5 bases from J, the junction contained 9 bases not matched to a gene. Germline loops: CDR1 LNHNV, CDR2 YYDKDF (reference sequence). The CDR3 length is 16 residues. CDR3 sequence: CATSRDWGTGRHEQYF. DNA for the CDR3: TGTGCCACCAGCAGAGATTGGGGGACAGGACGCCACGAGCAGTACTTC.

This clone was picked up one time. DNA for the CDR3: TGCGCCAGCAGCTTGGGGGACAGGGGGCTCCCCTACTCTGGAAACACCATATATTTT. Its protein product is CASSLGDRGLPYSGNTIYF. This rearrangement joins TRBV5-1 to TRBJ1-3, with 12 bases that match TRBD1. V lost 0 bases and J lost 0; bases outside the gene matches: 7. This CDR3 spans 19 amino acids. In germline, CDR1 is SGHRS, CDR2 YFSETQ.